This TCR beta chain was recovered during a study of glioma-infiltrating T cells. Amplification of TCR alpha and beta CDR3 regions from RNA used iRepertoire nested multiplex PCR. Tissue mRNA or PBMC total RNA, roughly 85-450 ng, went into one-step reverse transcription and amplification. TCRdb processed the multiplex PCR reads anew with MiXCR; each CDR3 protein has one entry. The sample includes around 350,000 distinct CDR3 sequences, around 38% of them seen just once. The study, taken as a whole, reports: Tissue and blood shared very few CDR3 sequences.

Germline loops: CDR1 DFQATT, CDR2 SNEGSKA (reference sequence). This CDR3 has 14 residues. With 6 bases clipped from V and 2 bases from J, the junction kept 6 bases outside the gene matches. This clonotype was counted only a few times. What it binds is not known. The chain employs TRBV20-1 and TRBJ2-3; 9 nucleotides match TRBD2. The clonotype comes from a human donor with low-grade glioma or glioblastoma, undergoing nonglioma brain surgery, or in good health (not recorded which). The sequencing sample was made of glioma tissue, nonneoplastic brain tissue, or PBMCs (not recorded which). CDR3 residues: CSARIAGVTDTQYF. CDR3 in DNA: TGCAGTGCGAGAATAGCGGGAGTCACAGATACGCAGTATTTT.